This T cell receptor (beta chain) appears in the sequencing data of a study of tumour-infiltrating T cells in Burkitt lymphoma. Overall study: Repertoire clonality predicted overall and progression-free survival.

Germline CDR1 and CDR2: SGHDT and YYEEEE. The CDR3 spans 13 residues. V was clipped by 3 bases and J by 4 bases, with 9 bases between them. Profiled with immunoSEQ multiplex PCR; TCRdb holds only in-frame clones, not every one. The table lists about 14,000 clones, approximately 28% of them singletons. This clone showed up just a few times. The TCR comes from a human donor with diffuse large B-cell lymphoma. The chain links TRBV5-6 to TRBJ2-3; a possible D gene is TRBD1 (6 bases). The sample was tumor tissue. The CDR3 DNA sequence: TGTGCCAGCAGCTACGGGACACCAGATACGCAGTATTTT. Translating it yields CASSYGTPDTQYF.